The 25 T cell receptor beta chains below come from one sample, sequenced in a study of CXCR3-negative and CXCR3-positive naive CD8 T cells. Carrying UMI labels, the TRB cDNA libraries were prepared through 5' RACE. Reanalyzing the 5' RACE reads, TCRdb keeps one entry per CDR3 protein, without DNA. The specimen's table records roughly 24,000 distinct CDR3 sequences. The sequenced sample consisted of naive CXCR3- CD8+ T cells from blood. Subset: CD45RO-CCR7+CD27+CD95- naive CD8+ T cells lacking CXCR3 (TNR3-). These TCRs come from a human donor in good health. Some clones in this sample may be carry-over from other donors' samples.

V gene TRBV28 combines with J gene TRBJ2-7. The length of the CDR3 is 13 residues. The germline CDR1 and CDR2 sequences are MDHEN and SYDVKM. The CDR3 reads CASSFLNSYEQYF. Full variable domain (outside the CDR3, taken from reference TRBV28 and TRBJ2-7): DVKVTQSSRYLVKRTGEKVFLECVQDMDHENMFWYRQDPGLGLRLIYFSYDVKMKEKGDIPEGYSVSREKKERFSLILESASTNQTSMYLCASSFLNSYEQYFGPGTRLTVT.

The CDR3 loop reads CASREGGGADEQFF. This chain connects TRBV7-2 to TRBJ2-1; TCRdb proposes TRBD2, but this gene call is untestable without DNA. This CDR3 is 14 amino acids long. Germline lookup yields CDR1 SGHTA and CDR2 FQGNSA.

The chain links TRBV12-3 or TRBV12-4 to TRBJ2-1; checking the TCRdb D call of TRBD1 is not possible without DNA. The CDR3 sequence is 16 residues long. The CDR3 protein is CASTPTGHNSYNEQFF.

CDR3 sequence reads: CASSQVGGQGADEQYF. J is TRBJ2-7 and V is TRBV4-3; TCRdb gives TRBD1 as the D gene, but with no DNA this cannot be confirmed. Looked up from germline, CDR1 is LGHNA and CDR2 is YSLEER. This CDR3 contains 16 residues.

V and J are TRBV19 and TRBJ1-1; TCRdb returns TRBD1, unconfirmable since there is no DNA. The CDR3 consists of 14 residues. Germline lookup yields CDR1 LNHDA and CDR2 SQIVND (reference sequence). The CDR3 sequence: CASSMGQETSEAFF.

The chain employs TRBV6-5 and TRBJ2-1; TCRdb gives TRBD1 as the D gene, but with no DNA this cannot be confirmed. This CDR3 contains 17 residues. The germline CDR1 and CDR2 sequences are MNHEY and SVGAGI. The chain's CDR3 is CASSYSLQGRYYNEQFF.

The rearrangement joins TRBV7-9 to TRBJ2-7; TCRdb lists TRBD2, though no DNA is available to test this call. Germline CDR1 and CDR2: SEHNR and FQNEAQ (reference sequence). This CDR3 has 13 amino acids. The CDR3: CASSWEGGYEQYF.

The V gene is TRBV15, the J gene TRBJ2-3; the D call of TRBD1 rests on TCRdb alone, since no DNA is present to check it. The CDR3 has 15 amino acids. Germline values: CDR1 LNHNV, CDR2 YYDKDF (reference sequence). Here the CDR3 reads CATSRDRERPDTQYF.

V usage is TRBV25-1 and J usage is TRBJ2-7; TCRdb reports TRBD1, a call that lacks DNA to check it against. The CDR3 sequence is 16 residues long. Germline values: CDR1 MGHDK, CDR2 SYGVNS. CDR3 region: CASSEYSMGQSYEQYF.

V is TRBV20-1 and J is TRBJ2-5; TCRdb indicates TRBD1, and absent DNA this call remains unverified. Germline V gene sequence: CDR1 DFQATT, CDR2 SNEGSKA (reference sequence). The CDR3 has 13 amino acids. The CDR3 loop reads CSARVRAGETQYF.

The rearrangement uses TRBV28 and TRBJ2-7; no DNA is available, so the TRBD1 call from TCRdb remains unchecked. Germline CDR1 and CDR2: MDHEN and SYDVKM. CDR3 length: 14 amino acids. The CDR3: CASSDAGTGNEQYF.

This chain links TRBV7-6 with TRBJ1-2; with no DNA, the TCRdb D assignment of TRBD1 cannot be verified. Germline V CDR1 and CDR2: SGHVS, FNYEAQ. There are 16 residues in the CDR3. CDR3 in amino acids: CASSPLEDRALYGYTF.

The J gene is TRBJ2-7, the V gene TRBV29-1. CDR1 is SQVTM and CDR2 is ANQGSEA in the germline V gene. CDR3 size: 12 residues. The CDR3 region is CSASGSRGEQYF.

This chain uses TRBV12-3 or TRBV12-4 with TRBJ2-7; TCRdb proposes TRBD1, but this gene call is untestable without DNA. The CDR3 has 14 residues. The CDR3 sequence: CASSLWDRTYEQYF.

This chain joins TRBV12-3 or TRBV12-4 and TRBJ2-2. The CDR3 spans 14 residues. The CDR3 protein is CASSLVGNTGELFF.

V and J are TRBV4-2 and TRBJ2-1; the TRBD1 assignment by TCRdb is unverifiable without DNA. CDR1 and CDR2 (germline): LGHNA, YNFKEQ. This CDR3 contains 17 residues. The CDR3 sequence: CASSQGGPGQGGNEQFF.

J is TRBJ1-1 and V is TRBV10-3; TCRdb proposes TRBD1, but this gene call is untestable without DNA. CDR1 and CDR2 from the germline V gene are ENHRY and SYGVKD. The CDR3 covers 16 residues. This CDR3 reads CAISREPQGVLAEAFF.

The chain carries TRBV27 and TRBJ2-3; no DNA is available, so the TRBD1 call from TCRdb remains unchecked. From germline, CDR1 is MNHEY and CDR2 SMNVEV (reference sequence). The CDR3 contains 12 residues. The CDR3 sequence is CATSRGTDTQYF.

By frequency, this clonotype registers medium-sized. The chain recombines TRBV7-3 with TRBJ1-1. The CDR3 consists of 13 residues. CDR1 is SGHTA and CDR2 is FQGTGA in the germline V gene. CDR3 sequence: CASSLESNTEAFF.

CDR3 sequence reads: CASSPGSGGKLFF. V usage is TRBV7-2 and J usage is TRBJ1-4; with no DNA, the TCRdb D assignment of TRBD1 cannot be verified. Germline V CDR1 and CDR2: SGHTA, FQGNSA. CDR3 length: 13 amino acids.

CDR3 sequence: CASSLTTGTGDQDTQYF. V is TRBV6-5 and J is TRBJ2-3; TCRdb designates TRBD1, a call that cannot be tested without DNA. This CDR3 has 17 residues. Germline CDR1 reads MNHEY; CDR2 reads SVGAGI.

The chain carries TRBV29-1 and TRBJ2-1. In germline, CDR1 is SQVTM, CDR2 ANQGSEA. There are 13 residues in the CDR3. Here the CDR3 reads CSGNNGADNEQFF.

The CDR3 loop is CASSAPYQGASYEQYF. V and J are TRBV7-9 and TRBJ2-7; no DNA is available, so the TRBD1 call from TCRdb remains unchecked. The CDR3 contains 16 residues. The germline CDR1 and CDR2 sequences are SEHNR and FQNEAQ (reference sequence).

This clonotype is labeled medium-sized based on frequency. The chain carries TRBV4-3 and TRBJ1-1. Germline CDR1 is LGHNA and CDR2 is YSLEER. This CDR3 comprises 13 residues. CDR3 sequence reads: CASSLTSNTEAFF.

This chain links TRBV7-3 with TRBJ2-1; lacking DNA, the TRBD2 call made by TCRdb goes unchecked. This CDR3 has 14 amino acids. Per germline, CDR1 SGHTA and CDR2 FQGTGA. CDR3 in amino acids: CASSFLAGGWEQFF.